This T cell receptor beta chain was sequenced in a study of blood T cells in healthy people across ages. Points from the study as a whole: A roughly linear age-dependent decrease characterized TCR beta diversity per million T cells. Both naive CD4+ cell counts and diversity were greater in long-lived donors than in aged donors. Unknown donor CMV status possibly confounded expanded clonotype changes.

Combining a sample-barcoded 5' primer with a J-beta primer mix, a second PCR ran for roughly 7 to 12 cycles. TCRdb re-analysed the 5' RACE reads in MiXCR, keeping a single row per CDR3 protein. The table records about 1.8 million distinct CDR3 sequences, roughly 49% of them present only once. Points on this clonotype: The antigen is unknown.

CDR3 length: 17 amino acids. CDR1 is SGHRS, CDR2 YFSETQ, per germline. V was trimmed by 0 bases and J by 5 bases, leaving 15 bases between them. The authors extracted at least 5 micrograms of total RNA per sample. Sample: blood. The TCR sequence derives from a woman between 35 and 50 years old in good health. This chain links TRBV5-1 with TRBJ1-6; D is possibly TRBD1 (6 bases). CDR3 sequence: CASSLARGGGNNSPLHF. The CDR3 coding sequence is TGCGCCAGCAGCTTGGCCAGGGGTGGCGGGAATAATTCACCCCTCCACTTT.